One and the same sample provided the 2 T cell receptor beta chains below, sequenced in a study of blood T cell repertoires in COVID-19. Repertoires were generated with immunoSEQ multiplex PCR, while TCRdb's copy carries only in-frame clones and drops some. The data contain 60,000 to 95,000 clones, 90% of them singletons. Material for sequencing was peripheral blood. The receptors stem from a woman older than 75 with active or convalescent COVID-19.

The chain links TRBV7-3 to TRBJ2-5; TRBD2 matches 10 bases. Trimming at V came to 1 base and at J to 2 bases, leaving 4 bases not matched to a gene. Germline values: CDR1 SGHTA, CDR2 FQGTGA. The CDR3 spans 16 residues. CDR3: CASSLNPSGGQETQYF. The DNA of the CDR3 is TGTGCCAGCAGCTTAAATCCTAGCGGGGGACAAGAGACCCAGTACTTC.

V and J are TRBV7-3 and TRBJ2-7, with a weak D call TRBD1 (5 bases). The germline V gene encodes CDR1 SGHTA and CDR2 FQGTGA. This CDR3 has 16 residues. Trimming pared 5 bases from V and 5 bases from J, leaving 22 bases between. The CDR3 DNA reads TGTGCCAGCAGCCTCATGGAGCCGCAGGGTCCTCACGAGCAGTACTTC. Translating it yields CASSLMEPQGPHEQYF.